These T cell receptor beta chains were read from a single sample in a study of cytomegalovirus exposure and HLA in healthy donors. Clones were read by immunoSEQ multiplex PCR, and TCRdb kept only the in-frame ones, dropping some. This repertoire shows about 150,000 clones, about 75% found once; its top ten account for 0.55% to 0.8%. Material for sequencing was PBMCs. These receptors were taken from a male donor in good health and CMV-seronegative. CDR3s leave out the opening cysteine and the closing phenylalanine or tryptophan. The D gene is left open where the match is weak.

D gene,V gene,CDR3 protein
.,TRBV19,ASRGTYRLPRRNQPQH
.,TRBV19,ASSIDGSGSYEQY
TRBD2,TRBV5-4,ASSLDRLAGVYEQY
.,TRBV9,ASSVEGGREAQY
.,TRBV19,ASSITGTLYNSPLH
.,TRBV29-1,SVDTGWTGELF
.,TRBV12-5,ASGLTPGGPLGSPLH
TRBD2,TRBV7-9,ASSIFGRGRTDEQF
TRBD2,TRBV19,ASKITSGPSYNEQF
.,TRBV29-1,SVEDTGRNEQF
TRBD1,TRBV19,ASSSPTGVETEAF
TRBD2,TRBV18,ASSPLAGAAGELF
.,TRBV30,AWRAGTHTEAF
TRBD1,TRBV10-3,AIRQGAQGGTQY
.,TRBV11-1,ASSLASLAYNEQF
.,TRBV18,ASSPKGARGYT
TRBD2,TRBV19,ASGGRAPFYEQY
TRBD2,TRBV5-4,ASSFSGSRETQY
.,TRBV30,AWSFSSGTWRPEQY
.,TRBV7-7,ASSLFSYTEAF
.,TRBV5-1,ASSLSAGDGQPQH
.,TRBV4-3,ASSQEYRTEAF
TRBD2,TRBV29-1,SVSGEREYGETQY
.,TRBV5-4,ASSLTGSGSYEQY
TRBD1,TRBV7-9,SSSLVRTGSTSSGNTIY
TRBD2,TRBV18,ASSRLAGEYNEQF
.,TRBV6-5,ASRRTGGDEQF
TRBD1,TRBV7-3,ASSLTDRGNTEAF
TRBD1,TRBV7-6,ASSRGQNYGYT
TRBD1,TRBV7-9,ASSSPGQGDYGYT
.,TRBV6-5,ASSYSGHSGYT
.,TRBV4-1,ASSQGGAAGAYEQY
TRBD1,TRBV19,ASGGTGRSIPGLEQY
.,TRBV6-5,ASGPGGVANYGYT
.,TRBV19,ASSIGGEEQY
TRBD1,TRBV7-2,ASSYTGTGAYEQY
.,TRBV2,ASGQSRNQPQH
TRBD1,TRBV18,ASSLRQGSTDTQY
.,TRBV6-5,ASSRGRLNTEAF
TRBD2,TRBV27,ASSPRGLAGGSVFYEQY
.,TRBV7-2,ASTQDDIFPGYT
TRBD2,TRBV10-3,AISAGTSGRDEQF
.,TRBV19,ASSIGSGPPYEQY
.,TRBV30,AWSYDSAYEQY
.,TRBV2,ASIGQSNQPQH
.,TRBV5-1,ASSPVPSGGANVLT
TRBD1,TRBV19,ATRRQGTEAF
.,TRBV7-3,ASSPLGGRVGKETQY
TRBD2,TRBV18,ASSPPVWVAGAPGTQY
.,TRBV13,ASSLRLGAYNEQF
.,TRBV19,ASSIKVLTEAF
.,TRBV5-4,ASSFERDEQY
.,TRBV30,AWSPLGAYGYT